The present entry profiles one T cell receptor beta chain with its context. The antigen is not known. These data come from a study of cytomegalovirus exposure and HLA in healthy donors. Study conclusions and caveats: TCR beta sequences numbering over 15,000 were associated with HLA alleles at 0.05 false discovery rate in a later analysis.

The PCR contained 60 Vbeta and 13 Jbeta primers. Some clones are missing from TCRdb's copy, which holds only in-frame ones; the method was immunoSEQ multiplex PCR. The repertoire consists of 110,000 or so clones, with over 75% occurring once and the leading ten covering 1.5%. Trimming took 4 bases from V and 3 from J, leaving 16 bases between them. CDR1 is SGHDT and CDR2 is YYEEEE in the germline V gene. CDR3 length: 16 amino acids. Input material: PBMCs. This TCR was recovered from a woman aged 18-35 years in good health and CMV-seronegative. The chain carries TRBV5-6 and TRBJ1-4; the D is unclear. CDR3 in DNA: TGTGCCAGCAGCAGCTTTAAGGGAGATGCTAATGAAAAACTGTTTTTT. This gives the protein CASSSFKGDANEKLFF.